A single sample gave rise to the 15 T cell receptor beta chains below, sequenced in a study of T cells expressing NK-cell markers. From the 5' RACE reads, TCRdb lists one entry per CDR3 protein and no DNA. This repertoire includes roughly 390,000 distinct CDR3 sequences. The sequencing sample was made of blood T cells: a sorted CD56 or NKG2C T cell subset, CD4+ or CD8+ T cells, or bulk PBMC T cells (not recorded which). The receptors come from a woman aged 45 to 65 in good health.

This chain connects TRBV20-1 to TRBJ2-4. This CDR3 region has 14 residues. Germline CDR1 is DFQATT and CDR2 is SNEGSKA (reference sequence). CDR3 protein: CSAKDGLAKNIQYF.

This sequence joins TRBV10-3 and TRBJ1-5; the TRBD1 assignment by TCRdb is unverifiable without DNA. Germline CDR1 ENHRY, CDR2 SYGVKD. CDR3 length: 14 amino acids. CDR3 sequence: CAIGRQGSNQPQHF.

V usage is TRBV2 and J usage is TRBJ2-2. Germline V gene lookup returns CDR1 SNHLY and CDR2 FYNNEI. This CDR3 spans 14 amino acids. The CDR3 reads CASSRSRSGGELFF. Full variable domain (outside the CDR3, taken from reference TRBV2 and TRBJ2-2): EPEVTQTPSHQVTQMGQEVILRCVPISNHLYFYWYRQILGQKVEFLVSFYNNEISEKSEIFDDQFSVERPDGSNFTLKIRSTKLEDSAMYFCASSRSRSGGELFFGEGSRLTVL.

The chain carries TRBV10-3 and TRBJ2-5; as DNA is missing, the TRBD1 call by TCRdb cannot be tested. The CDR3 contains 15 residues. CDR1 is ENHRY and CDR2 is SYGVKD in the germline V gene. The CDR3 loop is CAISLTGDNQETQYF.

The chain couples TRBV12-3 or TRBV12-4 to TRBJ1-5. The CDR3 extends over 14 amino acids. The CDR3 reads CASSRDITDQPQHF.

The chain's CDR3 is CASSYSGYAFSGNTIYF. The J gene is TRBJ1-3, the V gene TRBV6-5. The germline V gene encodes CDR1 MNHEY and CDR2 SVGAGI. The CDR3 extends over 17 amino acids.

The chain links TRBV19 to TRBJ2-1; TCRdb's D call of TRBD1 is untestable without DNA. Germline V gene data show CDR1 as LNHDA and CDR2 as SQIVND (reference sequence). The CDR3 is 13 residues long. CDR3 in amino acids: CASSVSAPLEQFF.

The V call is TRBV6-6, the J call TRBJ2-5. The CDR3 is 12 amino acids. Germline loops: CDR1 MNHNY, CDR2 SVGAGI (reference sequence). CDR3 region: CASRQRQETQYF.

The CDR3: CATSDGGLAVTSGANVLTF. The chain recombines TRBV24-1 with TRBJ2-6; checking the TCRdb D call of TRBD2 is not possible without DNA. This CDR3 region has 19 residues. CDR1 is KGHDR, CDR2 SFDVKD, per germline.

V and J are TRBV7-9 and TRBJ2-2; the TCRdb call, TRBD1, lacks DNA for checking. This CDR3 comprises 17 residues. The germline V gene has CDR1 SEHNR and CDR2 FQNEAQ (reference sequence). CDR3 sequence: CASSLRAAGPDTGELFF.

The chain joins TRBV10-3 to TRBJ2-5; the D call of TRBD2 rests on TCRdb alone, since no DNA is present to check it. Germline CDR1 reads ENHRY; CDR2 reads SYGVKD. The CDR3 covers 17 residues. CDR3 protein: CAISAELAGDGVETQYF.

The CDR3 region is CASSFLGTGPQHF. V gene TRBV12-3 or TRBV12-4 combines with J gene TRBJ1-5. This CDR3 has 13 residues.

V usage is TRBV13 and J usage is TRBJ2-1. The CDR3 extends over 12 amino acids. The germline V gene has CDR1 PRHDT and CDR2 FYEKMQ (reference sequence). CDR3 amino acids: CASSSFSDEQFF.

The V call is TRBV20-1, the J call TRBJ1-2. There are 15 residues in the CDR3. CDR1 is DFQATT, CDR2 SNEGSKA, per germline (reference sequence). This CDR3 is CSARDSPRQRDGYTF.

The rearrangement links TRBV30 to TRBJ2-1; TCRdb's D gene call, TRBD2, goes unchecked for lack of DNA. Germline CDR1 is GTSNPN and CDR2 is SVGIG (reference sequence). CDR3 length: 13 amino acids. The CDR3 sequence: CAWREDFYNEQFF.